The 17 T cell receptor beta chains presented below share a single source sample, sequenced in a study of CD8+ T cells in alopecia areata. Extraction of RNA preceded its reverse transcription into cDNA, which served as the sequencing template. The assay was immunoSEQ multiplex PCR, and TCRdb's table has in-frame clones only and misses some. This table has roughly 140,000 clones, around half appearing once. The sequencing here drew on CD8+ T cells sorted from blood, taken at week 0. These receptors were taken from a human donor with alopecia areata.

The gene calls are TRBV30 and TRBJ1-1; D gene ambiguous. Trimming took 6 bases from V and 8 from J, leaving 16 bases between them. CDR3 length: 12 residues. CDR1 GTSNPN and CDR2 SVGIG come from the germline V gene (reference sequence). Written as DNA, the CDR3 is TGTGCCTGCAAAGACCGGTATCCAGAAGCTTTCTTT. Translating it yields CACKDRYPEAFF.

J is TRBJ1-1 and V is TRBV29-1; 7 nucleotides line up with TRBD1. CDR1 and CDR2 (germline): SQVTM, ANQGSEA. With 4 bases clipped from V and 7 bases from J, the junction kept 3 bases outside the gene matches. The CDR3 loop spans 11 amino acids. CDR3 residues: CSVGGTDEAFF. The CDR3, as DNA: TGCAGCGTTGGAGGGACAGATGAAGCTTTCTTT.

The chain joins TRBV20-1 to TRBJ1-1; no firm D call. V lost 3 bases, J lost 1 base, and 3 bases lay in between. The germline CDR1 and CDR2 sequences are DFQATT and SNEGSKA (reference sequence). The CDR3 length is 11 residues. In DNA form, the CDR3 reads TGCAGTGCTAGTCGGAACACTGAAGCTTTCTTT. Its protein product is CSASRNTEAFF.

This clone came up a few times. This rearrangement joins TRBV29-1 to TRBJ1-2; a possible D gene is TRBD1 (6 bases). This CDR3 spans 14 amino acids. Germline CDR1 is SQVTM and CDR2 is ANQGSEA. Trimming stripped 6 bases from V and 0 bases from J, with 14 bases between. CDR3: CSVSGQQANYGYTF. CDR3 nucleotides: TGCAGCGTCAGCGGACAGCAAGCTAACTATGGCTACACCTTC. The full variable domain, its missing parts supplied by reference TRBV29-1 and TRBJ1-2, is SAVISQKPSRDICQRGTSLTIQCQVDSQVTMMFWYRQQPGQSLTLIATANQGSEATYESGFVIDKFPISRPNLTFSTLTVSNMSPEDSSIYLCSVSGQQANYGYTFGSGTRLTVV.

The chain uses TRBV9 and TRBJ2-1, with TRBD1 matching 7 bases. Trimming cost V 5 bases and J 1 base; bases outside gene matches: 6. Germline values: CDR1 SGDLS, CDR2 YYNGEE. The CDR3 loop spans 15 amino acids. The CDR3 sequence: CASSLTGESYNEQFF. Here the CDR3 DNA reads TGTGCCAGCAGTCTCACAGGGGAGTCCTACAATGAGCAGTTCTTC.

This clone was detected only a few times. The chain links TRBV7-8 to TRBJ2-3, with unresolved D. Trimming left V 2 bases short and J 2 bases short, with 5 bases between. Germline V gene data show CDR1 as SGHVS and CDR2 as FQNEAQ. There are 13 residues in the CDR3. This chain's CDR3 is CASSLIPTDTQYF. The CDR3 DNA reads as TGTGCCAGCAGCTTAATTCCCACAGATACGCAGTATTTT.

This sequence joins TRBV7-8 and TRBJ2-2; D might be TRBD1 or TRBD2, each matching 5 bases. V lost 4 bases and J lost 1, with 10 bases in between. CDR1 is SGHVS, CDR2 FQNEAQ, per germline. The CDR3 covers 15 residues. The CDR3 nucleotides read TGTGCCAGCAGCTCCAGGGACGAGAACACCGGGGAGCTGTTTTTT. This sequence encodes CASSSRDENTGELFF.

This clone has just a few counts. This chain joins TRBV11-1 and TRBJ1-6; 10 bases are a match to TRBD1. From germline, CDR1 is SGHAT and CDR2 FQDESV (reference sequence). CDR3 length equals 15 residues. Trimming at V came to 4 bases and at J to 7 bases, leaving 4 bases not matched to a gene. The CDR3, as DNA: TGTGCCAGCAGCTACGCGGGACAGGGGAATTCACCCCTCCACTTT. Amino acid sequence: CASSYAGQGNSPLHF.

This clone has just a few counts. This sequence joins TRBV19 and TRBJ1-1; the D is unclear. Germline V gene data show CDR1 as LNHDA and CDR2 as SQIVND (reference sequence). V dropped 1 base and J dropped 8 bases, with 11 bases sitting between them. The CDR3 spans 13 residues. The DNA for the CDR3 is TGTGCCAGTAGTATAGCGGGAAACAACGAAGCTTTCTTT. Encoded protein: CASSIAGNNEAFF. Full variable domain (remainder filled in from reference TRBV19 and TRBJ1-1): DGGITQSPKYLFRKEGQNVTLSCEQNLNHDAMYWYRQDPGQGLRLIYYSQIVNDFQKGDIAEGYSVSREKKESFPLTVTSAQKNPTAFYLCASSIAGNNEAFFGQGTRLTVV.

There are many counts of this clone. This chain links TRBV6-6 with TRBJ1-1; possibly TRBD1 for D (6 bases). Per the germline V gene, CDR1 is MNHNY and CDR2 is SVGAGI (reference sequence). This CDR3 spans 13 amino acids. Trimming shortened V by 11 bases and J by 4 bases, and 17 bases separated the two germline ends. CDR3 loop: CASGGGLGTEAFF. CDR3 DNA sequence: TGTGCCTCGGGCGGGGGGCTCGGCACTGAAGCTTTCTTT.

The V call is TRBV12-5, the J call TRBJ1-2; no clear D gene. Germline values: CDR1 LGHNT, CDR2 FRNRAP. Between the trimmed V and J ends, which lost 7 bases and 5 bases, there was a span of 17 bases. The CDR3 consists of 14 residues. The CDR3 region has the DNA TGTGCTAGTGTTAGTTCTGCGCTGGGGTATGGCTACACCTTC. It yields the protein CASVSSALGYGYTF.

The CDR3 region has the DNA TGCAGCGTTTCGGGTGTGAGGGGCGAGCAGTACTTC. Its protein product is CSVSGVRGEQYF. The chain employs TRBV29-1 and TRBJ2-7; D could derive from TRBD1 or TRBD2 (5 bases each). V lost 5 bases and J lost 6, with 14 bases in between. The germline V gene has CDR1 SQVTM and CDR2 ANQGSEA. The CDR3 consists of 12 residues.

The CDR3 here is CATSRPPENEKLFF. The CDR3, as DNA: TGTGCCACCAGCAGACCACCAGAGAATGAAAAACTGTTTTTT. The gene calls are TRBV15 and TRBJ1-4; D call uncertain. Trimming took off 2 bases at V and 5 bases at J, with 9 bases between the two ends. This CDR3 has 14 residues. Looked up from germline, CDR1 is LNHNV and CDR2 is YYDKDF (reference sequence).

This clone was detected a few times. This chain links TRBV15 with TRBJ2-3, with 7 bases lining up with TRBD2. Losses at the gene ends were 1 base for V and 2 bases for J; bases not matched to a gene: 6. The CDR3 spans 16 residues. Germline CDR1 LNHNV, CDR2 YYDKDF (reference sequence). CDR3 loop: CATSRVGGGITDTQYF. Written as DNA, the CDR3 is TGTGCCACCAGCAGAGTCGGCGGGGGAATCACAGATACGCAGTATTTT.

The chain carries TRBV5-1 and TRBJ2-5; D is unclear. The CDR3 contains 14 residues. V lost 1 base to trimming and J lost 5 bases, with 12 bases between them. Germline CDR1 is SGHRS and CDR2 is YFSETQ. The CDR3 sequence: CASSLLFPLETQYF. CDR3 DNA: TGCGCCAGCAGCTTGCTCTTCCCCCTGGAGACCCAGTACTTC.

A few counts support this clone. V is TRBV27 and J is TRBJ2-7; D unclear. The ends were cut back, 5 bases at V and 3 bases at J, with 11 bases in the middle. This CDR3 comprises 13 residues. The germline gives CDR1 MNHEY, CDR2 SMNVEV (reference sequence). The CDR3 here is CASSPRRSYEQYF. The CDR3 coding sequence is TGTGCCAGCAGTCCCAGGAGAAGCTACGAGCAGTACTTC.

This sequence joins TRBV11-2 and TRBJ2-1, with a tentative D call TRBD1 (5 bases). The ends were cut back, 4 bases at V and 3 bases at J, with 16 bases in the middle. The V gene's germline CDR1 is SGHAT and CDR2 FQNNGV. This CDR3 contains 16 residues. The CDR3: CASSSPDIKDYNEQFF. Here the CDR3 DNA reads TGTGCCAGCAGCTCCCCGGACATTAAAGACTACAATGAGCAGTTCTTC.